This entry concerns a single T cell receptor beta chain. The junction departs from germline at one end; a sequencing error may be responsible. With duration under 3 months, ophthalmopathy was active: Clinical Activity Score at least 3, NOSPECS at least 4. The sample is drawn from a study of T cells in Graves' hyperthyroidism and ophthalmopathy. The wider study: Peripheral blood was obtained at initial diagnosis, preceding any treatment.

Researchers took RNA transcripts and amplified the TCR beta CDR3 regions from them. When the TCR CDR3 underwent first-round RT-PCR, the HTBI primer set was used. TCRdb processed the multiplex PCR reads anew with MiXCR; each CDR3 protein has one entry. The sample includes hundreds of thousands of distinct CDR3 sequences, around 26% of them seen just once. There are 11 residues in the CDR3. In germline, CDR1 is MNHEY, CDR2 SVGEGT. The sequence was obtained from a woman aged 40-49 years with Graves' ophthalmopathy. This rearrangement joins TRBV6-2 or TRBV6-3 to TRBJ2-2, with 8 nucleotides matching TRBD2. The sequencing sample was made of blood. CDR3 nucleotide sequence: TGTGCCAGCAGCACAAGCGGGGGGCTGTTTTTT. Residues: CASSTSGGLFF.